The 4 T cell receptor beta chains listed next were all sequenced from one sample in a study of regulatory T cells in long-lasting Graves disease (dated by TCRdb to the early 2020s). The protocol used for the library was multiplex PCR. TCRdb lists the instrument as Illumina HiSeq 4000. iRepertoire HTBI primers and Arm-PCR amplification of CDR3 regions were used to construct TCR beta libraries. Using fastp at Q25 and MiXCR, TCRdb reprocessed the public reads and kept productive beta chains. Each CDR3 protein appears once, grouped with its most common genes and DNA. The sample table shows under 300,000 distinct CDR3 sequences, and 20% to 25% are seen once. Together, the top ten hold approximately 15% of the sample. The sample's time point label, in plain terms: newly diagnosed GD, antithyroid drugs for less than 3 months. For both TCR sequencing and RNA sequencing, RNA was extracted from PBMCs in TRIzol.

This material consisted of peripheral blood mononuclear cells (PBMCs), taken at new diagnosis, from a patient treated with antithyroid drugs. These receptors originate from a female donor with Graves disease.

This chain uses TRBV28 with TRBJ1-4; 8 bases are shared with TRBD1. Germline CDR1 and CDR2: MDHEN and SYDVKM. The V gene end was trimmed by 10 bases and the J gene end by 2 bases; junction bases not matched to a gene: 9. The CDR3 spans 15 residues. In DNA form, the CDR3 reads TGTGCCACCGACAGGGGACCCCAGACTAATGAAAAACTGTTTTTT. Protein sequence: CATDRGPQTNEKLFF.

This clonotype showed up just a few times. Possible read error: a much larger clone is one base away. The genes are TRBV24-1 and TRBJ2-3; D gene uncertain. The V gene lost 12 bases and the J gene lost 3 bases, with 18 bases spanning the gap. This CDR3 spans 14 amino acids. From germline, CDR1 is KGHDR and CDR2 SFDVKD. CDR3 sequence reads: CAAETASQTDTQYF. For the CDR3, the DNA is TGTGCCGCCGAAACAGCAAGTCAGACAGATACGCAGTATTTT.

At least ten counts were recorded for this clonotype. V and J are TRBV6-1 and TRBJ2-7, with a weak D call TRBD1 (5 bases). V shed 0 bases and J shed 4 bases, with 7 bases lying between them. The CDR3 contains 13 residues. CDR1 is MNHNS, CDR2 SASEGT, per germline. CDR3 bases: TGTGCCAGCAGTGAAGCGGGGCAGTACGAGCAGTACTTC. This codes for CASSEAGQYEQYF.

This clonotype was recorded at least ten times. The genes are TRBV6-1 and TRBJ2-5, with D perhaps TRBD1 (5 bases). Germline lookup yields CDR1 MNHNS and CDR2 SASEGT. Trimming stripped 4 bases from V and 5 bases from J, with 17 bases between. The CDR3 consists of 15 residues. The CDR3 protein is CASSGADSRGETQYF. CDR3 bases: TGTGCCAGCAGTGGCGCTGACAGTCGTGGGGAGACCCAGTACTTC.